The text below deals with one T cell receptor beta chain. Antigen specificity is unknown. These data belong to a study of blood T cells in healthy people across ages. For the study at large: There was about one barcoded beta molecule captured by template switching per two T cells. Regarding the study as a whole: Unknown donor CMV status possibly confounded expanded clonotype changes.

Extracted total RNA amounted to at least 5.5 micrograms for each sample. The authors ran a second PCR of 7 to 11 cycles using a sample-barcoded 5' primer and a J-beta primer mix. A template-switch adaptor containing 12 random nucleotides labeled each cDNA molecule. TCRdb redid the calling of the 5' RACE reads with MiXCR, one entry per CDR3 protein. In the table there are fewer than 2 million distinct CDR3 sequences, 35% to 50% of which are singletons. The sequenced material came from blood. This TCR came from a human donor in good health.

CDR3 loop: CASSPEAGGHRSNQPQHF. As DNA, the CDR3 is TGTGCCAGCTCACCAGAAGCGGGCGGACACAGGAGCAATCAGCCCCAGCATTTT. The V and J genes are TRBV18 and TRBJ1-5; weak D call: TRBD1 (5 bases). This CDR3 spans 18 amino acids. V was pared by 2 bases and J by 1 base, with 18 bases between. Per germline, CDR1 KGHSH and CDR2 LQKENI.